Listed below are T cell receptor beta chains from one sample, sequenced in a study of T-cell reconstitution after alpha-beta-depleted transplantation in children. TCRdb redid the calling of the PCR reads with MiXCR, one entry per CDR3 protein. The sample lists some 600,000 distinct CDR3 sequences, approximately 12% occurring once. This specimen was PBMCs, mostly from graft donor cells, taken 360 days after TCRalphabeta/CD19-depleted stem cell transplant. The receptor set was obtained from a male patient between 5 and 17 years old who had a stem cell transplant for acute myeloid leukemia, so the T cells may come from the graft donor. Both conserved end residues are part of each CDR3. The order of the fields is CDR3 DNA, CDR3 protein, J gene, D gene, clone size, V gene, CDR3 length. The D gene is left open where the match is weak. Size values are once, few and many counts, or a class for expanded clones, and some rows have none.

CDR3 DNA: TGTGCCAGCAGTCCAAGCCGGGACCGAATTATAGGTGATCAGCCCCAGCATTTT
CDR3 protein: CASSPSRDRIIGDQPQHF
J gene: TRBJ1-5
D gene: -
clone size: few
V gene: TRBV28
CDR3 length: 18

CDR3 DNA: TGTGCCAGCAGTCGAGGACTAGCGCCGGTCGCCGATACGCAGTATTTT
CDR3 protein: CASSRGLAPVADTQYF
J gene: TRBJ2-3
D gene: TRBD2
clone size: many
V gene: TRBV6-2/TRBV6-3
CDR3 length: 16

CDR3 DNA: TGTGCCAGCAGCCAAGATCGGGGCAGTTGGAACGGGAGGGACAACAATGAGCAGTTCTTC
CDR3 protein: CASSQDRGSWNGRDNNEQFF
J gene: TRBJ2-1
D gene: TRBD2
clone size: -
V gene: TRBV14
CDR3 length: 20

CDR3 DNA: TGCGCCAGCAGCTTGGCCTCGTTCCGGGACAGGGGGAACATTCAGTACTTC
CDR3 protein: CASSLASFRDRGNIQYF
J gene: TRBJ2-4
D gene: TRBD1
clone size: -
V gene: TRBV5-1
CDR3 length: 17

CDR3 DNA: TGTGCCAGCACGGGACAGGGATTTACCTACGAGCAGTACTTC
CDR3 protein: CASTGQGFTYEQYF
J gene: TRBJ2-7
D gene: TRBD1
clone size: few
V gene: TRBV2
CDR3 length: 14

CDR3 DNA: TGTGCCATCAAGACGGGGACTAGAGTTTGGGAGCAGTTCTTC
CDR3 protein: CAIKTGTRVWEQFF
J gene: TRBJ2-1
D gene: TRBD2
clone size: many
V gene: TRBV10-3
CDR3 length: 14

CDR3 DNA: TGTGCCAGCAGTCCTGACAGGGTCTATGGCTACACCTTC
CDR3 protein: CASSPDRVYGYTF
J gene: TRBJ1-2
D gene: TRBD1
clone size: many
V gene: TRBV28
CDR3 length: 13

CDR3 DNA: TGTGCCATCAGAAACACAGGGAGGAACACTGAAGCTTTCTTT
CDR3 protein: CAIRNTGRNTEAFF
J gene: TRBJ1-1
D gene: -
clone size: few
V gene: TRBV10-3
CDR3 length: 14

CDR3 DNA: TGTGCCACAAAGGCTAGCGGGAAGAACAATGAGCAGTTCTTC
CDR3 protein: CATKASGKNNEQFF
J gene: TRBJ2-1
D gene: TRBD2
clone size: many
V gene: TRBV6-2/TRBV6-3
CDR3 length: 14

CDR3 DNA: TGCGCCAGCAGCCAATTTCTTGGCATTCCCTCGGTTGGAGAGACCCAGTACTTC
CDR3 protein: CASSQFLGIPSVGETQYF
J gene: TRBJ2-5
D gene: -
clone size: few
V gene: TRBV4-3
CDR3 length: 18

CDR3 DNA: TGTGCCACCAGTGATTTCCGGGTCCCCGGGACAAAAACCTACAATGAGCAGTTCTTC
CDR3 protein: CATSDFRVPGTKTYNEQFF
J gene: TRBJ2-1
D gene: -
clone size: many
V gene: TRBV24-1
CDR3 length: 19

CDR3 DNA: TGTGCCAGCAGTTTAGGAGGGGCGGAGTACGAGCAGTACTTC
CDR3 protein: CASSLGGAEYEQYF
J gene: TRBJ2-7
D gene: -
clone size: -
V gene: TRBV28
CDR3 length: 14

CDR3 DNA: TGTGCCAGCAGTTCCCGACAGATGGGTCAGCCCCAGCATTTT
CDR3 protein: CASSSRQMGQPQHF
J gene: TRBJ1-5
D gene: -
clone size: -
V gene: TRBV28
CDR3 length: 14

CDR3 DNA: TGTGCCAGCAGCTTAGACTCAGGGGGTACGCAGTATTTT
CDR3 protein: CASSLDSGGTQYF
J gene: TRBJ2-3
D gene: TRBD1
clone size: -
V gene: TRBV11-3
CDR3 length: 13

CDR3 DNA: TGTGCCAGCAGCGTCCGGGACAGGGTATACGAGCAGTACTTC
CDR3 protein: CASSVRDRVYEQYF
J gene: TRBJ2-7
D gene: TRBD1
clone size: many
V gene: TRBV7-2
CDR3 length: 14

CDR3 DNA: TGTGCCAGCAGTTTATGGGGAGGCGGCGAAAAACTGTTTTTT
CDR3 protein: CASSLWGGGEKLFF
J gene: TRBJ1-4
D gene: -
clone size: few
V gene: TRBV12-3/TRBV12-4
CDR3 length: 14

CDR3 DNA: TGTGCCAGCAGCCCCGTTCAAGATGAGCAGTTCTTC
CDR3 protein: CASSPVQDEQFF
J gene: TRBJ2-1
D gene: -
clone size: many
V gene: TRBV4-2
CDR3 length: 12

CDR3 DNA: TGCAGTGCTGATCAGGGTGTGGGGGCCTACGAGCAGTACTTC
CDR3 protein: CSADQGVGAYEQYF
J gene: TRBJ2-7
D gene: -
clone size: -
V gene: TRBV20-1
CDR3 length: 14

CDR3 DNA: TGTGCCAGCGGACTTAGGGGTCGCTACGAGCAGTACTTC
CDR3 protein: CASGLRGRYEQYF
J gene: TRBJ2-7
D gene: -
clone size: -
V gene: TRBV7-2
CDR3 length: 13

CDR3 DNA: TGTGCCAGCAGTTTTCCCTGGGATTCCGAGGGCCAAGAGACCCAGTACTTC
CDR3 protein: CASSFPWDSEGQETQYF
J gene: TRBJ2-5
D gene: -
clone size: few
V gene: TRBV28
CDR3 length: 17

CDR3 DNA: TGTGCCAGCAGTGAAATCCGAGCGAGCACAGATACGCAGTATTTT
CDR3 protein: CASSEIRASTDTQYF
J gene: TRBJ2-3
D gene: -
clone size: -
V gene: TRBV25-1
CDR3 length: 15

CDR3 DNA: TGCAGTGCTCCGGGACTAGCGGGACTTAGCACAGATACGCAGTATTTT
CDR3 protein: CSAPGLAGLSTDTQYF
J gene: TRBJ2-3
D gene: TRBD2
clone size: -
V gene: TRBV20-1
CDR3 length: 16

CDR3 DNA: TGTGCCAGCAGTCCCGCCCGGACAGGGCCCTACAATGAGCAGTTCTTC
CDR3 protein: CASSPARTGPYNEQFF
J gene: TRBJ2-1
D gene: TRBD1
clone size: few
V gene: TRBV28
CDR3 length: 16

CDR3 DNA: TGTGCCAGCTACACACAGGGTTTATCCTACGAGCAGTACTTC
CDR3 protein: CASYTQGLSYEQYF
J gene: TRBJ2-7
D gene: -
clone size: -
V gene: TRBV28
CDR3 length: 14

CDR3 DNA: TGCGCCAGCAGCCAACCCCCCAAAGCACCCGGTCTCGAGCAGTACTTC
CDR3 protein: CASSQPPKAPGLEQYF
J gene: TRBJ2-7
D gene: -
clone size: few
V gene: TRBV4-3
CDR3 length: 16

CDR3 DNA: TGTGCCAGCAGCGTTCTTGATGGCTACACCTTC
CDR3 protein: CASSVLDGYTF
J gene: TRBJ1-2
D gene: -
clone size: many
V gene: TRBV28
CDR3 length: 11

CDR3 DNA: TGTGCCAGCAGCTTCCGGGACACGAACACCGGGGAGCTGTTTTTT
CDR3 protein: CASSFRDTNTGELFF
J gene: TRBJ2-2
D gene: -
clone size: -
V gene: TRBV5-5
CDR3 length: 15

CDR3 DNA: TGCAGTGCTAGAGATCGAAGGGAGGTGACAAACATTCAGTACTTC
CDR3 protein: CSARDRREVTNIQYF
J gene: TRBJ2-4
D gene: -
clone size: -
V gene: TRBV20-1
CDR3 length: 15

CDR3 DNA: TGTGCTAGTGCCATAGGACTAGCGGGTCGAAATGAGCAGTTCTTC
CDR3 protein: CASAIGLAGRNEQFF
J gene: TRBJ2-1
D gene: TRBD2
clone size: few
V gene: TRBV12-5
CDR3 length: 15

CDR3 DNA: TGTGCCAGCAGTTTATCAGGGGGCTTTTTTTATCAGCCCCAGCATTTT
CDR3 protein: CASSLSGGFFYQPQHF
J gene: TRBJ1-5
D gene: TRBD1
clone size: -
V gene: TRBV28
CDR3 length: 16

CDR3 DNA: TGTGCCAGCAGCGTGTTCACGGGAGCTTACGAGCAGTACTTC
CDR3 protein: CASSVFTGAYEQYF
J gene: TRBJ2-7
D gene: -
clone size: many
V gene: TRBV7-8
CDR3 length: 14

CDR3 DNA: TGTGCCAGCAAGAGACTAGCGGGAGCTTATGCGGAGCTGTTTTTT
CDR3 protein: CASKRLAGAYAELFF
J gene: TRBJ2-2
D gene: TRBD2
clone size: few
V gene: TRBV2
CDR3 length: 15

CDR3 DNA: TGTGCCATCAGCCACTCGCAACTAGCGGGAAACCCATCCTACGAGCAGTACTTC
CDR3 protein: CAISHSQLAGNPSYEQYF
J gene: TRBJ2-7
D gene: TRBD2
clone size: many
V gene: TRBV10-3
CDR3 length: 18

CDR3 DNA: TGTGCCAGCAGTCGTTGGGCCGGGGTTGAGACCCAGTACTTC
CDR3 protein: CASSRWAGVETQYF
J gene: TRBJ2-5
D gene: -
clone size: -
V gene: TRBV27
CDR3 length: 14

CDR3 DNA: TGTGCCAGCAGCTTAAGACGGAAGCTCAATCAGCCCCAGCATTTT
CDR3 protein: CASSLRRKLNQPQHF
J gene: TRBJ1-5
D gene: -
clone size: -
V gene: TRBV5-6
CDR3 length: 15

CDR3 DNA: TGTGCCACCAGTGATCCTCCAATAACAGCCACTTATCAGCAGTTCTTC
CDR3 protein: CATSDPPITATYQQFF
J gene: TRBJ2-1
D gene: -
clone size: many
V gene: TRBV24-1
CDR3 length: 16

CDR3 DNA: TGCAGCGCCCGACAGGAACTATATAATTCACCCCTCCACTTT
CDR3 protein: CSARQELYNSPLHF
J gene: TRBJ1-6
D gene: -
clone size: -
V gene: TRBV29-1
CDR3 length: 14

CDR3 DNA: TGCAGTGCTGTCGGGACTACACGCACAGATACGCAGTATTTT
CDR3 protein: CSAVGTTRTDTQYF
J gene: TRBJ2-3
D gene: TRBD2
clone size: -
V gene: TRBV20-1
CDR3 length: 14

CDR3 DNA: TGTGCCAGCAGTTACGATACCCGGCGGACAGGGGGCTTTCAGCCCCAGCATTTT
CDR3 protein: CASSYDTRRTGGFQPQHF
J gene: TRBJ1-5
D gene: TRBD1
clone size: few
V gene: TRBV6-2/TRBV6-3
CDR3 length: 18

CDR3 DNA: TGCGCCAGCAGCCCTCTTTCTAGCGGAGCTACGCAGTATTTT
CDR3 protein: CASSPLSSGATQYF
J gene: TRBJ2-3
D gene: TRBD2
clone size: -
V gene: TRBV4-3
CDR3 length: 14

CDR3 DNA: TGCAGCGTCCTGGCGGGACCATTCGGGGATACGCAGTATTTT
CDR3 protein: CSVLAGPFGDTQYF
J gene: TRBJ2-3
D gene: -
clone size: many
V gene: TRBV29-1
CDR3 length: 14

CDR3 DNA: TGCGCCAGCAGCCCCCTGGGGACAATTCTGCAAAAACTGTTTTTT
CDR3 protein: CASSPLGTILQKLFF
J gene: TRBJ1-4
D gene: -
clone size: few
V gene: TRBV5-1
CDR3 length: 15

CDR3 DNA: TGTGCCAGCGGGAATTCACAGGGGAGGACTGAAGCTTTCTTT
CDR3 protein: CASGNSQGRTEAFF
J gene: TRBJ1-1
D gene: TRBD1
clone size: many
V gene: TRBV12-3/TRBV12-4
CDR3 length: 14

CDR3 DNA: TGTGCCAGCAGTGATGGCAGATTTTACAGGGGTGATGGCTACACCTTC
CDR3 protein: CASSDGRFYRGDGYTF
J gene: TRBJ1-2
D gene: TRBD1
clone size: -
V gene: TRBV25-1
CDR3 length: 16

CDR3 DNA: TGCGCCAGCAGCTTGGCGGGAGCGTCCTACGAGCAGTACTTC
CDR3 protein: CASSLAGASYEQYF
J gene: TRBJ2-7
D gene: TRBD2
clone size: many
V gene: TRBV12-3/TRBV12-4
CDR3 length: 14